Following are 32 T cell receptor beta chains from one sample sequenced in a study of blood T cell repertoires in COVID-19. Sequencing used immunoSEQ multiplex PCR; TCRdb keeps in-frame clones, though not all of them. The sample has fewer than 250,000 clones; around 84% are singletons. The sequencing input was peripheral blood. The receptors were gathered from a woman aged 80 or older with COVID-19, enrolled during active disease.

This clone appeared a single time. This chain uses TRBV6-1 with TRBJ1-5; D is unclear. The germline V gene encodes CDR1 MNHNS and CDR2 SASEGT. This CDR3 contains 16 residues. Between the trimmed V and J ends, which lost 1 base and 0 bases, there was a span of 10 bases. The CDR3 DNA reads TGTGCCAGCAGTGAAGGCACAGCTTATAGCAATCAGCCCCAGCATTTT. It codes for CASSEGTAYSNQPQHF.

The V gene is TRBV7-9, the J gene TRBJ2-7; tentatively, D is TRBD2 (5 bases). Trimming stripped 2 bases from V and 2 bases from J, with 16 bases between. Per germline, CDR1 SEHNR and CDR2 FQNEAQ (reference sequence). The CDR3 has 16 amino acids. The CDR3 region is CASSLFLSSRAYEQYF. Written as DNA, the CDR3 is TGTGCCAGCAGCTTATTTTTGTCCTCGAGGGCCTACGAGCAGTACTTC.

The rearrangement joins TRBV19 to TRBJ2-2; 9 bases align to TRBD2. Germline CDR1 and CDR2: LNHDA and SQIVND (reference sequence). There are 14 residues in the CDR3. Unmatched junction bases numbered 2, after V lost 4 bases and J lost 5 bases. CDR3 residues: CASSTSGVTGELFF. CDR3 in DNA: TGTGCCAGTAGTACTAGCGGGGTGACCGGGGAGCTGTTTTTT.

The rearrangement links TRBV5-4 to TRBJ2-3; 13 nucleotides align to TRBD2. Per the germline V gene, CDR1 is SGHNT and CDR2 is YYREEE (reference sequence). This CDR3 contains 17 residues. V shed 4 bases and J 2 bases; nucleotides not matched to a gene: 7. CDR3 DNA: TGTGCCAGCAGCCTTAAGACTAGCGGGGGGAACACAGATACGCAGTATTTT. Encoded protein: CASSLKTSGGNTDTQYF.

The chain has TRBV9 and TRBJ1-4; D remains ambiguous. The CDR3 extends over 15 amino acids. The V gene's germline CDR1 is SGDLS and CDR2 YYNGEE. V gave up 0 bases and J gave up 1 base, with 7 bases separating them. Here the CDR3 DNA reads TGTGCCAGCAGCGTAGACATTGGAACTAATGAAAAACTGTTTTTT. It yields the protein CASSVDIGTNEKLFF.

V is TRBV19 and J is TRBJ2-2; no clear D. CDR1 LNHDA and CDR2 SQIVND come from the germline V gene (reference sequence). CDR3 length equals 13 residues. The V and J ends lost 11 bases and 4 bases respectively, with 14 bases between them. CDR3 region: CACKHFSTGELFF. DNA for the CDR3: TGTGCCTGTAAGCATTTCTCCACCGGGGAGCTGTTTTTT. Drawing the rest from reference TRBV19 and TRBJ2-2, the complete variable domain is DGGITQSPKYLFRKEGQNVTLSCEQNLNHDAMYWYRQDPGQGLRLIYYSQIVNDFQKGDIAEGYSVSREKKESFPLTVTSAQKNPTAFYLCACKHFSTGELFFGEGSRLTVL.

The rearrangement joins TRBV19 to TRBJ2-3; TRBD2 matches 8 bases. This CDR3 has 16 amino acids. Germline-derived CDR1 and CDR2 are LNHDA and SQIVND (reference sequence). J gave up 0 bases and V 5 bases, and 7 bases lay outside the gene matches. The CDR3: CASSGYSGVSTDTQYF. For the CDR3, the DNA is TGTGCCAGTAGTGGGTATAGCGGGGTAAGCACAGATACGCAGTATTTT. Supplemented by reference TRBV19 and TRBJ2-3, the full variable domain reads DGGITQSPKYLFRKEGQNVTLSCEQNLNHDAMYWYRQDPGQGLRLIYYSQIVNDFQKGDIAEGYSVSREKKESFPLTVTSAQKNPTAFYLCASSGYSGVSTDTQYFGPGTRLTVL.

The V gene is TRBV28, the J gene TRBJ2-7; TRBD1 aligns across 8 bases. The CDR3 is 14 amino acids. V shed 1 base and J 6 bases; nucleotides not matched to a gene: 5. In germline, CDR1 is MDHEN, CDR2 SYDVKM. As DNA, the CDR3 is TGTGCCAGCAGTTTATCCCAGGGGGCGAGCGAGCAGTACTTC. Its protein product is CASSLSQGASEQYF.

The CDR3 is CASRSLGQGKGGYTF. CDR3 bases: TGTGCCAGCAGGTCATTGGGGCAGGGTAAAGGTGGCTACACCTTC. V gene TRBV27 combines with J gene TRBJ1-2, with D perhaps matching TRBD1 (5 bases). Germline V lookup: CDR1 MNHEY, CDR2 SMNVEV (reference sequence). Trimming cost V 6 bases and J 7 bases, with 21 bases left between them. The CDR3 runs 15 residues.

The chain couples TRBV6-2 or TRBV6-3 to TRBJ1-4; D is possibly TRBD1 (6 bases). The V gene's germline CDR1 is MNHEY and CDR2 SVGEGT. This CDR3 region has 15 residues. V lost 4 bases, J lost 1 base, and 10 bases lay in between. As DNA, the CDR3 is TGTGCCAGCAGTTCACCGGGACAAACTAATGAAAAACTGTTTTTT. It codes for CASSSPGQTNEKLFF.

The chain uses TRBV11-2 and TRBJ2-7; D possibly corresponds to TRBD2 (6 bases). The CDR3 runs to 16 residues. Germline-derived CDR1 and CDR2 are SGHAT and FQNNGV. V was trimmed by 0 bases and J by 0 bases, leaving 12 bases between them. CDR3 nucleotides: TGTGCCAGCAGCTTAGACCTAGGGCGGGGCTCCTACGAGCAGTACTTC. Its translation: CASSLDLGRGSYEQYF.

The rearrangement uses TRBV6-2 or TRBV6-3 and TRBJ2-7; 9 nucleotides align to TRBD1. V shed 4 bases, J shed 6 bases, and the junction held 4 bases outside the gene matches. Germline values: CDR1 MNHEY, CDR2 SVGEGT. The CDR3 has 13 amino acids. The CDR3 loop is CASSSDRGGEQYF. The CDR3 DNA reads TGTGCCAGCAGTTCCGACAGGGGGGGCGAGCAGTACTTC.

The genes are TRBV5-5 and TRBJ2-7; D may be TRBD1 (5 bases). The germline CDR1 and CDR2 sequences are SGHKS and YYEKEE (reference sequence). This CDR3 is built from 14 residues. V shed 4 bases and J shed 2 bases, with 13 bases lying between them. The CDR3 bases are TGTGCCAGCAGCACCATGACAGTACCCTACGAGCAGTACTTC. It encodes CASSTMTVPYEQYF.

The chain is built from TRBV27 and TRBJ1-1, with TRBD1 matching 11 bases. V dropped 2 bases and J dropped 5; count of bases not matched to a gene: 10. Germline lookup yields CDR1 MNHEY and CDR2 SMNVEV (reference sequence). CDR3 length: 17 amino acids. CDR3 residues: CASSLLGTGGRGTEAFF. DNA of the CDR3: TGTGCCAGCAGTTTACTAGGGACAGGGGGGCGCGGAACTGAAGCTTTCTTT.

In nucleotides, the CDR3 is TGTGCCAGCAGTTTACTATCCCCCCCTGAAGCTTTCTTT. This encodes CASSLLSPPEAFF. The rearrangement joins TRBV28 to TRBJ1-1, with D uncertain. V was pared by 2 bases and J by 6 bases, with 10 bases between. Germline CDR1 is MDHEN and CDR2 is SYDVKM. This CDR3 is built from 13 residues. The full variable domain, with the rest looked up from reference TRBV28 and TRBJ1-1, is DVKVTQSSRYLVKRTGEKVFLECVQDMDHENMFWYRQDPGLGLRLIYFSYDVKMKEKGDIPEGYSVSREKKERFSLILESASTNQTSMYLCASSLLSPPEAFFGQGTRLTVV.

The chain has TRBV18 and TRBJ1-2; 7 bases align to TRBD1. In germline, CDR1 is KGHSH, CDR2 LQKENI. CDR3 size: 13 residues. After removal of 3 bases from V and 6 bases from J, the junction contained 4 bases not matched to a gene. The DNA for the CDR3 is TGTGCCAGCTCACCCCAGGGGGTCGATGGCTACACCTTC. It yields the protein CASSPQGVDGYTF.

The J gene is TRBJ2-5, the V gene TRBV29-1; 14 positions agree with TRBD2. This CDR3 comprises 14 residues. Germline lookup yields CDR1 SQVTM and CDR2 ANQGSEA. J lost 2 bases, V lost 6 bases, and 2 bases had no gene match. The DNA of the CDR3 is TGCAGCGTCGGACTAGCGGGGGGACAAGAGACCCAGTACTTC. Encoded protein: CSVGLAGGQETQYF.

The chain has TRBV28 and TRBJ1-1; D might be TRBD1 (6 bases). V was pared by 9 bases and J by 0 bases, with 20 bases between. This CDR3 is built from 16 residues. From germline, CDR1 is MDHEN and CDR2 SYDVKM. CDR3: CASTGRQATLNTEAFF. The CDR3, as DNA: TGTGCCAGTACAGGGCGACAGGCCACTTTGAACACTGAAGCTTTCTTT.

The V and J genes are TRBV7-9 and TRBJ2-7; D unclear. With 3 bases removed from V and 0 bases from J, the gap between germline ends came to 9 bases. CDR3 size: 14 residues. Germline assignment: CDR1 SEHNR and CDR2 FQNEAQ (reference sequence). CDR3 amino acids: CASSFSRVSYEQYV. CDR3 DNA sequence: TGTGCCAGCAGCTTTTCTCGTGTCTCCTACGAGCAGTACGTC.

This chain links TRBV5-4 with TRBJ2-5; no reliable D call. This CDR3 contains 14 residues. Germline CDR1 is SGHNT and CDR2 is YYREEE (reference sequence). The V end was cut by 3 bases, the J end by 7 bases, with 16 bases between. The CDR3 spells CASSSRTGPWTQYF. CDR3 DNA sequence: TGTGCCAGCAGCTCCCGTACGGGTCCTTGGACCCAGTACTTC.

V gene TRBV6-4 combines with J gene TRBJ1-2, with TRBD1 identical over 8 bases. Per the germline V gene, CDR1 is MRHNA and CDR2 is SNTAGT. V dropped 9 bases and J dropped 8; count of bases not matched to a gene: 14. The CDR3 runs 14 residues. The CDR3 protein is CASKRTDRVEGYTF. The CDR3 DNA sequence: TGTGCCAGTAAGAGAACGGACAGGGTGGAGGGCTACACCTTC.

The CDR3 loop reads CASSKRGAGDYGYTF. CDR3 DNA: TGTGCCAGCAGTAAACGAGGGGCGGGGGACTATGGCTACACCTTC. The chain employs TRBV28 and TRBJ1-2, with a weak D call TRBD1 (5 bases). Trimming cost V 5 bases and J 3 bases, with 16 bases left between them. The CDR3 covers 15 residues. CDR1 is MDHEN and CDR2 is SYDVKM in the germline V gene.

This sequence joins TRBV7-3 and TRBJ2-2; TRBD1 might be the D (6 bases). Per germline, CDR1 SGHTA and CDR2 FQGTGA. V dropped 4 bases and J dropped 2 bases, with 14 bases sitting between them. CDR3 length: 16 residues. The CDR3 DNA follows: TGTGCCAGCAGCTCATATGACAGGTCTAACACCGGGGAGCTGTTTTTT. Residues: CASSSYDRSNTGELFF.

The chain is built from TRBV7-3 and TRBJ1-1, with D perhaps TRBD1 (5 bases). The CDR3 length is 13 residues. Germline V gene lookup returns CDR1 SGHTA and CDR2 FQGTGA. Trimming stripped 3 bases from V and 1 base from J, with 6 bases between. The CDR3 region has the DNA TGTGCCAGCAGCTTCGGGGGGAACACTGAAGCTTTCTTT. This sequence encodes CASSFGGNTEAFF.

This chain uses TRBV5-5 with TRBJ1-3; no firm D call. Trimming pared 0 bases from V and 0 bases from J, leaving 4 bases between. The CDR3 has 14 residues. CDR1 is SGHKS, CDR2 YYEKEE, per germline (reference sequence). CDR3 protein: CASSLGHSGNTIYF. DNA of the CDR3: TGTGCCAGCAGCTTGGGGCACTCTGGAAACACCATATATTTT.

This chain uses TRBV6-1 with TRBJ1-1; D might be TRBD1 (6 bases). CDR1 is MNHNS and CDR2 is SASEGT in the germline V gene. There are 15 residues in the CDR3. V was clipped by 1 base and J by 6 bases, with 15 bases between them. This CDR3 reads CASSEGSQGPSEAFF. The CDR3 DNA reads TGTGCCAGCAGTGAAGGTAGTCAGGGGCCCTCTGAAGCTTTCTTT.

The V call is TRBV10-3, the J call TRBJ2-5; 12 bases align to TRBD2. The CDR3 contains 14 residues. Germline loops: CDR1 ENHRY, CDR2 SYGVKD. J gave up 4 bases and V 6 bases, and 3 bases lay outside the gene matches. CDR3 sequence: CAISRLAGVETQYF. The CDR3 DNA is TGTGCCATCAGCAGACTAGCGGGGGTAGAGACCCAGTACTTC.

The gene calls are TRBV10-3 and TRBJ2-2; 7 nucleotides agree with TRBD2. The germline V gene encodes CDR1 ENHRY and CDR2 SYGVKD. This CDR3 spans 14 amino acids. Trimming removed 7 bases from V and 8 bases from J; junction bases left unmatched: 10. CDR3 sequence reads: CAIKASGEEGELFF. CDR3 DNA sequence: TGTGCCATCAAGGCCAGCGGGGAGGAGGGGGAGCTGTTTTTT.

The V and J genes are TRBV5-1 and TRBJ1-6; D not certain. There are 16 residues in the CDR3. Trimming pared 1 base from V and 0 bases from J, leaving 8 bases between. The germline V gene has CDR1 SGHRS and CDR2 YFSETQ. Here the CDR3 DNA reads TGCGCCAGCAGCTTGAACCCCAGCTCCTATAATTCACCCCTCCACTTT. Its translation: CASSLNPSSYNSPLHF.

The chain employs TRBV3-1 (or the pseudogene TRBV3-2) and TRBJ2-1; D remains ambiguous. CDR1 is LGHDT and CDR2 is YNNKEL in the germline V gene (reference sequence). The length of the CDR3 is 16 residues. V lost 0 bases and J 5 bases, leaving 14 bases between the germline ends. CDR3 residues: CASSQEFYPPNNEQFF. The CDR3 DNA reads TGTGCCAGCAGCCAAGAATTTTACCCCCCTAACAATGAGCAGTTCTTC.

This chain links TRBV6-2 or TRBV6-3 with TRBJ1-6; 7 nucleotides align to TRBD1. CDR3 size: 14 residues. Germline V gene sequence: CDR1 MNHEY, CDR2 SVGEGT. V shed 5 bases and J 7 bases; nucleotides not matched to a gene: 5. The CDR3 DNA reads as TGTGCCAGCAGTCCAGACAGGGACAATTCACCCCTCCACTTT. This sequence encodes CASSPDRDNSPLHF.

The chain uses TRBV30 and TRBJ1-2; TRBD1 matches at 7 bases. J was trimmed by 5 bases and V by 0 bases; bases with no gene match: 9. This CDR3 comprises 15 residues. CDR1 is GTSNPN and CDR2 is SVGIG in the germline V gene (reference sequence). CDR3 bases: TGTGCCTGGAGTGTAAGGGCAGGGGGAAGATATGGCTACACCTTC. Residues: CAWSVRAGGRYGYTF.